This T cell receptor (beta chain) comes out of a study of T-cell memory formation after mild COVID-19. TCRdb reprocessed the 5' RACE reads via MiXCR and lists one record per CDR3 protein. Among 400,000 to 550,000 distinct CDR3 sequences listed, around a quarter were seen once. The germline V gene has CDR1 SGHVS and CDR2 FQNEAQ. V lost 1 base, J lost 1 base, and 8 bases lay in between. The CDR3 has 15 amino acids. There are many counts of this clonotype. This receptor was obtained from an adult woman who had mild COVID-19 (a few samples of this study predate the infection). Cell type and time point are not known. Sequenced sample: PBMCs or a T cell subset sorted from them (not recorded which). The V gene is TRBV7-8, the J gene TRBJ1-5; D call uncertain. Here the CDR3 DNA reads TGTGCCAGCAGCTTAGGAGAACGCAGCAATCAGCCCCAGCATTTT. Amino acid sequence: CASSLGERSNQPQHF.